The present TCR beta chain was sequenced within a study of T cell responses to AZD1222 COVID-19 vaccine. Looking at the study overall: Timing groups of about 4 and about 12 weeks for second doses were pooled.

The table came from immunoSEQ multiplex PCR; TCRdb's copy has only in-frame clones and leaves some out. The sample carries 95,000 to 100,000 clones, over 75% recorded once. Trimming removed 7 bases at V and 5 bases at J, with 23 bases between. The germline CDR1 and CDR2 sequences are MNHEY and SMNVEV (reference sequence). CDR3 length equals 16 residues. The TCR was taken from an adult in good health. This material consisted of peripheral blood, taken on day 0 of AZD1222 vaccination. The V call is TRBV27, the J call TRBJ1-1; perhaps TRBD1 as D (6 bases). CDR3 residues: CASTQAWGGRRTEAFF. CDR3 in DNA: TGTGCCAGCACCCAAGCATGGGGGGGGCGTCGGACTGAAGCTTTCTTT.